This T cell receptor (beta chain) came from a study of a mutant IDH1 vaccine in newly diagnosed glioma. Sequencing was performed with immunoSEQ multiplex PCR; in TCRdb, only in-frame clones are kept and a portion is missing. The sample consists of 65,000 or so clones, around 83% of them appearing once. Time point: week 23, last vaccination. The content of each vaccine dose was 300 ug of mutant IDH1 20-mer peptide, and topical imiquimod accompanied it. There were new WHO grade 3 or 4 astrocytomas in the donors, and these were IDH1-mutant and ATRX-lost. With regard to this clone: Its antigen is unidentified.

The receptor was isolated from a man aged 25 to 45 with glioma. The material was PBMCs, obtained from a glioma patient whose treatment included an IDH1 peptide vaccine.

The CDR3 region is CASSPFHGATEAFF. DNA of the CDR3: TGTGCCAGCAGCCCATTTCATGGGGCCACTGAAGCTTTCTTT. The chain recombines TRBV14 with TRBJ1-1; tentative D call: TRBD1 (5 bases). The CDR3 covers 14 residues. V lost 4 bases, J lost 4 bases, and 13 bases lay in between. Germline values: CDR1 SGHDN, CDR2 FVKESK.